The sequence of this TCR beta chain was determined in a study of shared clonotypes between healthy human individuals. Naive CD8 isolation took CD45RO-negative cells positively selected for CCR7 and excluded terminally differentiated effector memory CD45RA+ cells. In its sample, this clone was seen once. No antigen is known for it. The CDR3 loop spans 14 amino acids. Germline CDR1 and CDR2: LNHNV and YYDKDF (reference sequence). J was trimmed by 3 bases and V by 3 bases; bases with no gene match: 4. Sequencing used immunoSEQ multiplex PCR; TCRdb keeps in-frame clones, though not all of them. The repertoire holds some 2,000,000 clones, with about 95% as singletons. Whole-study findings and limits: Investigators expected sequencing depth to affect clonotype sharing among donors. What naive subsets generally showed was a larger estimated richness than memory subsets showed.

The chain is built from TRBV15 and TRBJ2-5; the match to TRBD1 covers 7 bases. The TCR was taken from a man younger than 35 in good health. Sequencing was performed on naive CD8+ T cells sorted from blood. The chain's CDR3 is CATSSRQGEETQYF. The CDR3 region has the DNA TGTGCCACCAGCAGCCGACAGGGAGAAGAGACCCAGTACTTC.